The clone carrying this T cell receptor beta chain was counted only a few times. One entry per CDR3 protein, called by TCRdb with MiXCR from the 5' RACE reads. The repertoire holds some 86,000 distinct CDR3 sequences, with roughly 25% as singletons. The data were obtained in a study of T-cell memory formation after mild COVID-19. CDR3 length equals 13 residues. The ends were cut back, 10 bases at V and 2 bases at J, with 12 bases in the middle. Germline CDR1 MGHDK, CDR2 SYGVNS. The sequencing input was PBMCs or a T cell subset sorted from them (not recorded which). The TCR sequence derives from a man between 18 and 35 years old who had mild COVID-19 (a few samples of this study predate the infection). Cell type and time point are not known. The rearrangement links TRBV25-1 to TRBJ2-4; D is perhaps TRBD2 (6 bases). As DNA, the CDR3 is TGTGCCACCCCCGGGGGTTCCAAAAACATTCAGTACTTC. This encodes CATPGGSKNIQYF.